A selection of T cell receptor beta chains follows, all from one sample in a study of OX40 agonist ivuxolimab in advanced cancers. Data came from immunoSEQ multiplex PCR; TCRdb stores just in-frame clones and leaves some out. This sample has about 43,000 clones, with less than 85% found just once. The sample here was CD4+ or CD8+ T cells sorted from blood, taken in a trial of the OX40 agonist ivuxolimab. The receptors here all came from an adult with an advanced solid tumor such as melanoma, head and neck, liver or kidney cancer. Both conserved end residues are trimmed from each CDR3. Each record gives: V gene, J gene, clone size, D gene, CDR3 protein. The D gene is left open where the match is weak. For some rows the clone size is stated as once, few or many, or as a class when expanded; others skip it.

TRBV2	.	.	TRBD2	ASSGGTSGRNYYEQY
TRBV9	TRBJ2-2	few	.	ASSATHTGELF
TRBV7-9	TRBJ1-1	few	.	ASMQSSEAF
TRBV5-1	TRBJ2-2	once	.	ASSIDPRELF
TRBV19	TRBJ2-1	.	TRBD2	ASGLAGGRNNEQF
TRBV12-5	TRBJ2-3	once	.	ASGDSTDTQY
TRBV7-6	TRBJ1-5	medium-sized	.	ASSQGGQPQH
TRBV29-1	TRBJ1-3	.	.	SVCTVSGNTIY
TRBV7-2	TRBJ2-5	.	.	ASSYDTTQETQY
TRBV11-2	TRBJ2-2	.	TRBD2	ASSLDGRVPGELF
TRBV10-3	TRBJ1-2	.	.	AIRAPDRTPTDGYT
TRBV2	TRBJ2-1	.	TRBD2	ASSALTSGSADEQF
TRBV9	TRBJ2-5	.	.	ASSTGETQY
TRBV5-4	TRBJ2-1	once	.	ASSLEGSSAYNEQF
TRBV5-1	TRBJ2-2	.	.	ASARGLRTGELF
TRBV2	TRBJ1-2	.	.	ASSDQVEYGYT
TRBV30	TRBJ1-2	.	.	AWRFQGTEGYT
TRBV18	TRBJ2-4	.	.	ASSPEQRLLENIQY
TRBV4-2	TRBJ2-3	.	TRBD2	ASSQAVELAGPDTQY
TRBV2	TRBJ2-6	once	.	ASSRLAGGANVLT
TRBV15	TRBJ2-7	few	.	ATSRDFRYEQY
TRBV11-3	TRBJ2-3	.	TRBD1	ASSLRQGATDTQY
TRBV28	TRBJ2-1	few	TRBD2	ASSLPGLAGVLNEQF
TRBV7-3	TRBJ2-1	.	TRBD2	ARREVAGDFEQF
TRBV7-2	TRBJ2-7	.	.	ASSLVPLRAAYEQY
TRBV29-1	TRBJ1-2	.	TRBD1	SVEARTGDYGYT
TRBV18	TRBJ1-4	once	TRBD1	ASSPSPGQGYNEKLF
TRBV27	TRBJ1-1	.	.	ASSLRQNTEAF
TRBV6-6	TRBJ2-1	.	TRBD1	ASSPDRGRIYEQF
TRBV5-6	TRBJ2-1	.	TRBD2	ASSKRSSGFFSYNEQF
TRBV4-3	TRBJ2-3	.	.	ASSQGVSSSADTQY
TRBV28	TRBJ1-2	.	TRBD1	ASSSSARGYGYT
TRBV5-6	TRBJ1-1	.	.	ASSFQPRSGFEAF
TRBV5-1	TRBJ1-1	.	.	ASSTPSGGWNTEAF
TRBV10-3	TRBJ2-7	once	.	AISVTLGYEQY
TRBV5-1	TRBJ2-2	.	.	ATRTGNTGELF
TRBV29-1	TRBJ2-7	.	.	SVEEGPPYEQY
TRBV9	TRBJ2-3	few	.	ASSVATDTQY